These 9 T cell receptor beta chains were sequenced from one sample in a study of T-cell memory formation after mild COVID-19. TCRdb used MiXCR to reprocess the 5' RACE reads, holding one entry per CDR3 protein. The profile shows approximately 300,000 distinct CDR3 sequences, less than 9.5% of them singletons. Sequencing was done on a sample of PBMCs or a T cell subset sorted from them (not recorded which). Receptors originate from a man aged 18 to 29 who had mild COVID-19 (a few samples of this study predate the infection). Cell type and time point are not known.

There are a few counts of this clonotype. The chain is built from TRBV12-3 or TRBV12-4 and TRBJ1-1; a possible D gene is TRBD1 (6 bases). The CDR3 loop spans 13 amino acids. The V gene lost 7 bases and the J gene lost 1 base, with 10 bases spanning the gap. CDR3 protein: CASNRQENTEAFF. Here the CDR3 DNA reads TGTGCCAGCAACAGACAGGAGAACACTGAAGCTTTCTTT.

The chain combines TRBV24-1 with TRBJ2-1; D remains unclear. Germline V gene data show CDR1 as KGHDR and CDR2 as SFDVKD. This CDR3 spans 13 amino acids. Trimming removed 0 bases from V and 7 bases from J, with 6 bases in between. The CDR3 sequence: CATSDLVGNEQFF. The CDR3 DNA follows: TGTGCCACCAGTGATTTGGTAGGGAATGAGCAGTTCTTC.

There are a few counts of this clonotype. The V gene is TRBV5-1, the J gene TRBJ2-5; D remains ambiguous. The CDR3 sequence is 15 residues long. V lost 0 bases, J lost 1 base, and 10 bases lay in between. Germline V gene lookup returns CDR1 SGHRS and CDR2 YFSETQ. As DNA, the CDR3 is TGCGCCAGCAGCTTGGAACCTCTGGGCCAAGAGACCCAGTACTTC. Translation gives CASSLEPLGQETQYF.

This clonotype was seen at least ten times. The chain carries TRBV6-2 or TRBV6-3 and TRBJ2-1; no definite D call. Trimming took 2 bases from V and 0 from J, leaving 2 bases between them. Germline V gene lookup returns CDR1 MNHEY and CDR2 SVGEGT. The CDR3 sequence is 13 residues long. The CDR3 nucleotides read TGTGCCAGCAGTTACGACTCCTACAATGAGCAGTTCTTC. As protein: CASSYDSYNEQFF.

This chain uses TRBV6-2 or TRBV6-3 with TRBJ2-7; TRBD2 agrees at 8 bases. The CDR3 spans 13 residues. Trimming cost V 7 bases and J 8 bases; bases outside gene matches: 10. CDR1 MNHEY and CDR2 SVGEGT come from the germline V gene. CDR3 amino acids: CASTKRGTPKQYF. The CDR3 coding sequence is TGTGCCAGCACGAAGCGGGGGACCCCCAAGCAGTACTTC.

This sequence joins TRBV7-9 and TRBJ2-7, with D possibly TRBD2 on 6 matching bases. V lost 5 bases, J lost 0 bases, and 17 bases lay in between. This CDR3 spans 16 amino acids. From germline, CDR1 is SEHNR and CDR2 FQNEAQ (reference sequence). For the CDR3, the DNA is TGTGCCAGCAGCCCCCCGAGCGGGCGGTTCTCCTACGAGCAGTACTTC. Its translation: CASSPPSGRFSYEQYF.

The CDR3 loop is CASSVLSGGELFF. DNA for the CDR3: TGTGCCAGCAGCGTCCTCAGTGGGGGCGAACTGTTTTTT. The chain links TRBV7-6 to TRBJ1-4; the D gene is possibly TRBD1 (6 bases). V dropped 5 bases and J dropped 12 bases, with 16 bases sitting between them. The CDR3 has 13 residues. CDR1 and CDR2 (germline): SGHVS, FNYEAQ.

This clonotype was counted a few times. The chain joins TRBV7-2 to TRBJ2-5; a weak D match, TRBD1 (6 bases). Germline CDR1 is SGHTA and CDR2 is FQGNSA. The CDR3 totals 15 residues. Deletions cut 3 bases from V and 0 bases from J, with 11 bases between. The CDR3 nucleotides read TGTGCCAGCAGCTTCTCTGGACAGAACCAAGAGACCCAGTACTTC. This codes for CASSFSGQNQETQYF.

This chain connects TRBV20-1 to TRBJ2-7; 11 bases are shared with TRBD2. CDR1 is DFQATT and CDR2 is SNEGSKA in the germline V gene (reference sequence). The CDR3 loop spans 16 amino acids. Germline trimming cut 3 bases from V and 2 bases from J; bases unmatched to any gene: 9. CDR3 loop: CSARRGASGGTYEQYF. Written as DNA, the CDR3 is TGCAGTGCTAGGAGGGGCGCTAGCGGGGGGACCTACGAGCAGTACTTC.